These 23 T cell receptor beta chains originate from one sample sequenced in a study of T cells in Graves' hyperthyroidism and ophthalmopathy. RNA transcripts yielded amplified TCR beta CDR3 regions. The TCR CDR3 was amplified in a first-round RT-PCR using the HTBI primer set. TCRdb processed the multiplex PCR reads anew with MiXCR; each CDR3 protein has one entry. The sample carries 600,000 or so distinct CDR3 sequences, 15% to 20% recorded once. The sample was blood. The receptors were gathered from a woman between 25 and 40 years old with Graves' hyperthyroidism.

This clonotype was observed at least ten times. In DNA form, the CDR3 reads TGTGCCAGCAATAAACCGGGACAGGGTCCAAATGAGCAGTTCTTC. It is translated as CASNKPGQGPNEQFF. The J gene is TRBJ2-1, the V gene TRBV12-3 or TRBV12-4, with TRBD1 identical over 9 bases. The V segment lost 7 bases and the J segment 7 bases; nucleotides outside the gene matches: 11. This CDR3 contains 15 residues.

This clonotype was seen ten or more times. The chain is built from TRBV4-3 and TRBJ2-4; the D is unclear. CDR1 is LGHNA and CDR2 is YSLEER in the germline V gene. The CDR3 consists of 13 residues. Trimming removed 4 bases at V and 1 base at J, with 5 bases between. This CDR3 reads CASSPQAKNIQYF. The DNA for the CDR3 is TGCGCCAGCAGCCCTCAGGCCAAAAACATTCAGTACTTC.

This clonotype has a count of ten or more. Germline and junction disagree at one end, which may indicate a read error. The V and J genes are TRBV5-1 and TRBJ1-5; 10 bases align to TRBD1. The CDR3 loop spans 15 amino acids. CDR1 and CDR2 (germline): SGHRS, YFSETQ. This chain's CDR3 is CASSLGTGGNQPQHF. The CDR3, as DNA: TGTGCCAGCAGTTTGGGGACAGGGGGCAATCAGCCCCAGCATTTT.

The genes are TRBV4-2 and TRBJ2-7; D is unclear. The germline V gene has CDR1 LGHNA and CDR2 YNFKEQ. The ends were cut back, 2 bases at V and 3 bases at J, with 8 bases in the middle. The CDR3 length is 13 residues. The CDR3 nucleotides read TGTGCCAGCAGCCAATCCCCCGACTACGAGCAGTACTTC. Protein sequence: CASSQSPDYEQYF.

The rearrangement uses TRBV6-2 or TRBV6-3 and TRBJ2-7, with D possibly being TRBD1 (9 bases). CDR1 is MNHEY, CDR2 SVGEGT, per germline. The CDR3 is made up of 17 amino acids. Trimming left V 7 bases short and J 2 bases short, with 24 bases between. Here the CDR3 reads CASIHRGQAGGAYEQYF. Here the CDR3 DNA reads TGTGCCAGCATCCACAGGGGGCAGGCGGGAGGCGCCTACGAGCAGTACTTC.

The chain links TRBV27 to TRBJ2-4; D perhaps matches TRBD1 (6 bases). Germline V gene lookup returns CDR1 MNHEY and CDR2 SMNVEV (reference sequence). The V end lost 5 bases, the J end lost 3 bases, and 8 bases lay between the germline ends. The CDR3 is 13 amino acids. In nucleotides, the CDR3 is TGTGCCAGCAGTGACAGGAACAAAAACATTCAGTACTTC. It yields the protein CASSDRNKNIQYF.

The rearrangement links TRBV6-1 to TRBJ1-1; TRBD1 is a possible D gene (6 bases). V gave up 5 bases and J gave up 5 bases, with 15 bases separating them. This CDR3 is 14 amino acids long. Per the germline V gene, CDR1 is MNHNS and CDR2 is SASEGT. The CDR3: CASSFRRGGTEAFF. The CDR3 nucleotides read TGTGCCAGCAGTTTTCGTAGAGGGGGGACTGAAGCTTTCTTT.

This chain links TRBV28 with TRBJ1-5; the D gene is possibly TRBD1 (6 bases). The germline CDR1 and CDR2 sequences are MDHEN and SYDVKM. This CDR3 has 14 amino acids. Deletions cut 4 bases from V and 15 bases from J, with 22 bases between. The CDR3 spells CASSSQGLAIGRHF. The CDR3 bases are TGTGCCAGCAGTTCACAGGGCTTAGCGATAGGCCGGCATTTT.

This chain joins TRBV20-1 and TRBJ2-1; tentatively, D is TRBD1 (5 bases). V was clipped by 3 bases and J by 5 bases, with 23 bases between them. CDR1 is DFQATT, CDR2 SNEGSKA, per germline (reference sequence). CDR3 length: 17 residues. The CDR3 loop is CSASSRFGAGNDNEQFF. The CDR3, as DNA: TGCAGTGCTAGTTCGCGATTTGGGGCCGGAAACGACAATGAGCAGTTCTTC.

This clonotype was detected ten times or more. The chain recombines TRBV6-1 with TRBJ2-7, with a weak D call TRBD1 (6 bases). This CDR3 is 14 amino acids long. Trimming cost V 1 base and J 3 bases, with 10 bases left between them. Germline values: CDR1 MNHNS, CDR2 SASEGT. CDR3 nucleotides: TGTGCCAGCAGTGAAGACAGGGTCAACTACGAGCAGTACTTC. As protein: CASSEDRVNYEQYF.

The sample holds many counts of this clonotype. This CDR3 is CASSPTSGRDYEQYF. CDR3 nucleotide sequence: TGTGCCAGCAGTCCCACTAGCGGGAGAGACTACGAGCAGTACTTC. The chain combines TRBV27 with TRBJ2-7; TRBD2 aligns across 11 bases. Germline lookup yields CDR1 MNHEY and CDR2 SMNVEV (reference sequence). V trimming: 5 bases; J trimming: 3 bases; junction bases outside the gene matches: 6. There are 15 residues in the CDR3.

This clonotype was observed at least ten times. The chain joins TRBV7-9 to TRBJ1-1, with D possibly being TRBD1 (5 bases). Trimming left V 3 bases short and J 4 bases short, with 12 bases between. Germline lookup yields CDR1 SEHNR and CDR2 FQNEAQ (reference sequence). CDR3 length: 14 residues. For the CDR3, the DNA is TGTGCCAGCAGCTTCGGGGGACTGGCCACTGAAGCTTTCTTT. This translates into CASSFGGLATEAFF.

This chain joins TRBV4-1 and TRBJ2-1; D not resolved. The V end was cut by 0 bases, the J end by 0 bases, with 9 bases between. Germline V lookup: CDR1 MGHRA, CDR2 YSYEKL. The CDR3 has 16 residues. CDR3: CASSQDPTGSYNEQFF. Written as DNA, the CDR3 is TGCGCCAGCAGCCAAGATCCGACTGGCTCCTACAATGAGCAGTTCTTC.

The chain joins TRBV7-9 to TRBJ2-2; D not resolved. The CDR3 is made up of 15 amino acids. The germline V gene has CDR1 SEHNR and CDR2 FQNEAQ (reference sequence). Trimming shortened V by 6 bases and J by 1 base, and 12 bases separated the two germline ends. CDR3 loop: CASRLNAQNTGELFF. In nucleotides, the CDR3 is TGTGCCAGCAGACTAAACGCACAGAACACCGGGGAGCTGTTTTTT.

As for this clonotype: This could be a read error, since a much larger clone is one nucleotide away. V gene TRBV19 combines with J gene TRBJ1-6; D is unresolved. CDR3 size: 12 residues. CDR1 is LNHDA, CDR2 SQIVND, per germline (reference sequence). This CDR3 reads CASNGGNSSLHF. The CDR3 coding sequence is TGTGCCAGTAATGGCGGTAATTCATCCCTCCACTTT. The whole variable domain, filled in from reference TRBV19 and TRBJ1-6, reads DGGITQSPKYLFRKEGQNVTLSCEQNLNHDAMYWYRQDPGQGLRLIYYSQIVNDFQKGDIAEGYSVSREKKESFPLTVTSAQKNPTAFYLCASNGGNSSLHFGNGTRLTVT.

This clonotype was observed many times. The chain recombines TRBV11-2 with TRBJ2-7, with D possibly matching TRBD2 (5 bases). The germline CDR1 and CDR2 sequences are SGHAT and FQNNGV. Trimming left V 1 base short and J 1 base short, with 8 bases between. The CDR3 has 14 amino acids. Here the CDR3 reads CASSLGLFSYEQYF. As DNA, the CDR3 is TGTGCCAGCAGCTTAGGACTATTTTCCTACGAGCAGTACTTC. The complete variable domain, with remaining parts taken from reference TRBV11-2 and TRBJ2-7, reads EAGVAQSPRYKIIEKRQSVAFWCNPISGHATLYWYQQILGQGPKLLIQFQNNGVVDDSQLPKDRFSAERLKGVDSTLKIQPAKLEDSAVYLCASSLGLFSYEQYFGPGTRLTVT.

V and J are TRBV30 and TRBJ1-6; TRBD1 agrees at 8 bases. CDR1 GTSNPN and CDR2 SVGIG come from the germline V gene (reference sequence). V was pared by 5 bases and J by 9 bases, with 6 bases of the junction left unmatched. The CDR3 consists of 13 residues. The CDR3 nucleotides are TGTGCCTGGGGAGGGACAGGTTCTTCACCCCTCCACTTT. Amino acid sequence: CAWGGTGSSPLHF.

There are many counts of this clonotype. The chain uses TRBV30 and TRBJ1-1; D gene uncertain. CDR3 size: 11 residues. Germline V gives CDR1 GTSNPN, CDR2 SVGIG (reference sequence). Trimming removed 1 base from V and 5 bases from J, with 5 bases in between. The CDR3 loop is CAWSGRTEAFF. In DNA form, the CDR3 reads TGTGCCTGGAGTGGTCGGACTGAAGCTTTCTTT. The variable domain in full, with the rest retrieved from reference TRBV30 and TRBJ1-1, is SQTIHQWPATLVQPVGSPLSLECTVEGTSNPNLYWYRQAAGRGLQLLFYSVGIGQISSEVPQNLSASRPQDRQFILSSKKLLLSDSGFYLCAWSGRTEAFFGQGTRLTVV.

In this sample, this clonotype turned up many times. J is TRBJ2-6 and V is TRBV6-2 or TRBV6-3, with D tentatively TRBD1 (6 bases). The CDR3 spans 18 residues. Trimming removed 7 bases from V and 0 bases from J, with 19 bases in between. Germline V CDR1 and CDR2: MNHEY, SVGEGT. The CDR3 bases are TGTGCCAGCATGCAACCCCGGACAGAGTCCTCTGGGGCCAACGTCCTGACTTTC. Translating gives CASMQPRTESSGANVLTF.

Many counts were recorded for this clonotype. V and J are TRBV2 and TRBJ1-5, with D perhaps matching TRBD1 (5 bases). The CDR3 totals 16 residues. V dropped 6 bases and J dropped 1 base, with 16 bases sitting between them. Per germline, CDR1 SNHLY and CDR2 FYNNEI. CDR3 sequence: CASSRGISGSNQPQHF. CDR3 DNA sequence: TGTGCCAGCAGCCGGGGCATCTCAGGGAGCAATCAGCCCCAGCATTTT.

This clonotype was picked up many times. This CDR3 is CASVLHSGANVLTF. The CDR3 nucleotides are TGTGCCAGCGTGTTACACTCTGGGGCCAACGTCCTGACTTTC. V is TRBV12-3 or TRBV12-4 and J is TRBJ2-6; D unclear. Deletions cut 8 bases from V and 0 bases from J, with 8 bases between. The length of the CDR3 is 14 residues.

This clonotype has a handful of counts. This CDR3 reads CASSPKLGVDYEQYF. The CDR3 DNA sequence: TGCGCCAGCAGCCCTAAGTTAGGGGTCGACTACGAGCAGTACTTC. The rearrangement links TRBV4-1 to TRBJ2-7; weak D call: TRBD1 (5 bases). The CDR3 covers 15 residues. Germline values: CDR1 MGHRA, CDR2 YSYEKL. Trimming removed 4 bases at V and 3 bases at J, with 16 bases between.

The table lists this clonotype with a few counts. This may stem from a read error, because a much larger clone lies one nucleotide away. V usage is TRBV11-2 and J usage is TRBJ1-5; 8 bases are shared with TRBD1. In germline, CDR1 is SGHAT, CDR2 FQNNGV. Trimming at V came to 1 base and at J to 3 bases, leaving 2 bases not matched to a gene. The CDR3 covers 15 residues. CDR3 protein: CASSLVGQDNQPQHF. For the CDR3, the DNA is TGTGCCAGCAGCTTAGTGGGACAGGACAATCAGCCCCAGCATTTT.